This passage covers 7 T cell receptor beta chains from one sample sequenced in a study of regulatory T cells in long-lasting Graves disease. Noted time point: persistent/refractory GD, antithyroid drugs over 5 years with positive TRAb. Extracted PBMC RNA gave rise to the TCR library. Investigators prepared the TCR beta libraries by applying iRepertoire HTBI primers and Arm-PCR of CDR3 regions. TCRdb called the multiplex PCR reads again in MiXCR, with one record for every CDR3 protein. Of about 420,000 distinct CDR3 sequences listed, 23% are singletons. This specimen consisted of peripheral blood mononuclear cells (PBMCs), obtained when the disease was refractory, from a patient treated with antithyroid drugs. These TCRs come from a female donor with Graves disease.

This clonotype was observed a few times. The V and J genes are TRBV4-2 and TRBJ2-1; no definite D call. The CDR3 has 13 amino acids. The germline V and J ends were trimmed by 1 base and 10 bases, with 11 bases remaining between them. Germline lookup yields CDR1 LGHNA and CDR2 YNFKEQ. The CDR3 nucleotides read TGTGCCAGCAGCCAAGTGAACTATCCGGAGCAGTTCTTC. Translating gives CASSQVNYPEQFF.

The chain combines TRBV7-2 with TRBJ2-5, with D possibly called TRBD1 or TRBD2 (5 bases each). Between the trimmed V and J ends, which lost 2 bases and 5 bases, there was a span of 15 bases. The CDR3 is 15 amino acids. CDR1 and CDR2 from the germline V gene are SGHTA and FQGNSA. CDR3 in amino acids: CASSLPPRGWETQYF. Written as DNA, the CDR3 is TGTGCCAGCAGCTTACCGCCCCGGGGCTGGGAGACCCAGTACTTC.

This clonotype was recorded a few times. This sequence joins TRBV5-1 and TRBJ2-5, with D possibly being TRBD2 (5 bases). Trimming stripped 4 bases from V and 5 bases from J, with 12 bases between. This CDR3 is 13 amino acids long. The germline gives CDR1 SGHRS, CDR2 YFSETQ. CDR3 in amino acids: CASSEGLRETQYF. The CDR3 DNA sequence: TGCGCCAGCAGCGAGGGTCTGCGGGAGACCCAGTACTTC.

The V gene is TRBV9, the J gene TRBJ1-1; tentatively, D is TRBD1 (6 bases). V gave up 5 bases and J gave up 10 bases, with 15 bases separating them. This CDR3 comprises 12 residues. The germline CDR1 and CDR2 sequences are SGDLS and YYNGEE. This chain's CDR3 is CASRGTDSRAFF. CDR3 sequence (DNA): TGTGCCAGCAGAGGCACGGACAGTCGAGCTTTCTTT.

This clonotype appeared many times. This chain joins TRBV2 and TRBJ1-6; TRBD1 agrees at 9 bases. Trimming at V came to 7 bases and at J to 6 bases, leaving 7 bases not matched to a gene. There are 15 residues in the CDR3. Germline values: CDR1 SNHLY, CDR2 FYNNEI. CDR3 residues: CASTPGTGINSPLHF. CDR3 DNA: TGTGCCAGCACCCCGGGGACAGGGATTAATTCACCCCTCCACTTT.

The chain couples TRBV29-1 to TRBJ2-7; TRBD2 matches 10 bases. Germline V CDR1 and CDR2: SQVTM, ANQGSEA. The V segment lost 2 bases and the J segment 5 bases; nucleotides outside the gene matches: 6. The CDR3 runs to 14 residues. The CDR3 reads CSVELAGAPDEQYF. DNA for the CDR3: TGCAGCGTTGAACTAGCGGGAGCGCCTGACGAGCAGTACTTC.

The table lists this clonotype with many counts. V is TRBV11-2 and J is TRBJ2-7; D remains ambiguous. The CDR3 has 12 amino acids. Trimming took off 5 bases at V and 0 bases at J, with 5 bases between the two ends. The germline V gene encodes CDR1 SGHAT and CDR2 FQNNGV. The CDR3: CASSLYSYEQYF. CDR3 DNA sequence: TGTGCCAGCAGCCTATACTCCTACGAGCAGTACTTC.